These 15 T cell receptor beta chains came from one sample sequenced in a study of blood T cell repertoires in COVID-19 (dated by TCRdb to 2018 to 2021). The library was prepared using the immunoSEQ multiplex PCR assay. TCRdb obtained this table from immuneACCESS and retained in-frame rearrangements with V and J assigned. These tables miss some clones; where compared with another copy, unresolved V genes account for less than half of the shortfall, and the remainder is unexplained. This sample is represented by almost 400,000 clones; over 85% of them were singletons. The top ten hold 1.5% to 2% of the sample. Sequenced sample: PBMCs or T cells enriched from blood (not recorded which). Receptors were obtained from a woman aged 25 to 39 who had recovered from COVID-19.

This clone appeared a few times. This chain uses TRBV2 with TRBJ1-2; D remains ambiguous. CDR1 and CDR2 (germline): SNHLY, FYNNEI. V was clipped by 2 bases and J by 5 bases, with 9 bases between them. The length of the CDR3 is 13 residues. This CDR3 is CASSEWQAYGYTF. CDR3 DNA sequence: TGTGCCAGCAGTGAATGGCAGGCGTATGGCTACACCTTC.

The rearrangement joins TRBV5-5 to TRBJ1-1; TRBD1 might be the D (6 bases). Germline CDR1 SGHKS, CDR2 YYEKEE (reference sequence). The CDR3 sequence is 16 residues long. Deletions cut 4 bases from V and 2 bases from J, with 18 bases between. DNA of the CDR3: TGTGCCAGCAGCACAGCCTATGCGACAGGAAACACTGAAGCTTTCTTT. Amino acids: CASSTAYATGNTEAFF.

The rearrangement joins TRBV28 to TRBJ2-5; D not certain. Germline lookup yields CDR1 MDHEN and CDR2 SYDVKM. The CDR3 has 12 amino acids. V shed 8 bases and J shed 2 bases, with 9 bases lying between them. Written as DNA, the CDR3 is TGTGCCAGCCGACAATTACAAGAGACCCAGTACTTC. This sequence encodes CASRQLQETQYF.

Turning to this clone: The sample carries other DNA sequences with the same CDR3. This rearrangement joins TRBV9 to TRBJ1-3; D gene ambiguous. Germline CDR1 reads SGDLS; CDR2 reads YYNGEE. V lost 2 bases, J lost 1 base, and 7 bases lay in between. The CDR3 is 14 amino acids. CDR3 residues: CASSVAGSGNTIYF. As DNA, the CDR3 is TGTGCCAGCAGCGTGGCGGGGTCTGGAAACACCATATATTTT.

The table lists this clone with a few counts. V is TRBV27 and J is TRBJ1-2, with D possibly being TRBD1 (5 bases). There are 18 residues in the CDR3. Per the germline V gene, CDR1 is MNHEY and CDR2 is SMNVEV (reference sequence). Trimming stripped 5 bases from V and 4 bases from J, with 26 bases between. This CDR3 reads CASSPRQGGRARSYGYTF. The CDR3 nucleotides are TGTGCCAGCAGTCCACGCCAGGGTGGCCGGGCCCGTAGCTATGGCTACACCTTC.

This clone turned up a few times. The chain is built from TRBV11-1 and TRBJ2-1; 10 bases map to TRBD2. The CDR3 sequence is 16 residues long. Germline lookup yields CDR1 SGHAT and CDR2 FQDESV (reference sequence). The V gene end was trimmed by 1 base and the J gene end by 7 bases; junction bases not matched to a gene: 7. The CDR3 DNA follows: TGTGCCAGCAGCTTAGGGTGGCTAGCGGGAGTTAATGAGCAGTTCTTC. It is translated as CASSLGWLAGVNEQFF.

The gene calls are TRBV7-6 and TRBJ1-6, with 10 bases lining up with TRBD1. V lost 5 bases and J lost 6; bases outside the gene matches: 1. Germline CDR1 SGHVS, CDR2 FNYEAQ. The CDR3 contains 14 residues. CDR3: CASSRDRGNSPLHF. The CDR3 DNA reads TGTGCCAGCAGCAGGGACAGGGGTAATTCACCCCTCCACTTT.

The chain is built from TRBV5-1 and TRBJ1-6; the D is unclear. Germline CDR1 reads SGHRS; CDR2 reads YFSETQ. The CDR3 length is 14 residues. Trimming shortened V by 2 bases and J by 8 bases, and 11 bases separated the two germline ends. The CDR3 bases are TGCGCCAGCAGCTTCGCCGCTCGGGATTCACCCCTCCACTTT. This sequence encodes CASSFAARDSPLHF.

The chain combines TRBV9 with TRBJ1-6; 7 positions agree with TRBD1. J was trimmed by 7 bases and V by 2 bases; bases with no gene match: 3. The CDR3 runs to 14 residues. Germline loops: CDR1 SGDLS, CDR2 YYNGEE. The CDR3, as DNA: TGTGCCAGCAGCGTGACAGGGCGAAATTCACCCCTCCACTTT. This sequence encodes CASSVTGRNSPLHF.

This clone was found a few times. The chain is built from TRBV7-9 and TRBJ2-1; 8 bases align to TRBD2. The CDR3 spans 14 residues. Germline CDR1 and CDR2: SEHNR and FQNEAQ (reference sequence). With V trimmed by 5 bases and J by 9 bases, 9 bases remained unmatched. The CDR3 DNA reads as TGTGCCAGCAGCCCCGGGACTAGAAGTAGTGAGCAGTTCTTC. This translates into CASSPGTRSSEQFF.

The rearrangement joins TRBV15 to TRBJ1-2, with D tentatively TRBD1 (6 bases). V was trimmed by 0 bases and J by 2 bases, leaving 16 bases between them. CDR1 is LNHNV, CDR2 YYDKDF, per germline (reference sequence). The CDR3 has 17 amino acids. The CDR3 nucleotides are TGTGCCACCAGCAGAGATTGGGGACAAGCCACAAACTATGGCTACACCTTC. Residues: CATSRDWGQATNYGYTF.

The rearrangement uses TRBV5-4 and TRBJ2-1; 7 bases agree with TRBD1. The germline gives CDR1 SGHNT, CDR2 YYREEE (reference sequence). Unmatched junction bases numbered 5, after V lost 1 base and J lost 7 bases. CDR3 length: 14 residues. CDR3 in amino acids: CASSLKGGRNEQFF. In DNA form, the CDR3 reads TGTGCCAGCAGCTTGAAAGGGGGCAGGAATGAGCAGTTCTTC. Full variable domain (missing parts from reference TRBV5-4 and TRBJ2-1): ETGVTQSPTHLIKTRGQQVTLRCSSQSGHNTVSWYQQALGQGPQFIFQYYREEENGRGNFPPRFSGLQFPNYSSELNVNALELDDSALYLCASSLKGGRNEQFFGPGTRLTVL.

V gene TRBV5-1 combines with J gene TRBJ2-3, with a weak D call TRBD2 (5 bases). The CDR3 is 13 amino acids. CDR1 SGHRS and CDR2 YFSETQ come from the germline V gene. V lost 4 bases and J 5 bases, leaving 11 bases between the germline ends. The chain's CDR3 is CASSGDSVDTQYF. Written as DNA, the CDR3 is TGCGCCAGCAGCGGGGATAGCGTAGATACGCAGTATTTT.

This rearrangement joins TRBV30 to TRBJ1-1; tentative D call: TRBD1 (5 bases). V lost 5 bases and J lost 0, with 10 bases in between. CDR3 length: 13 residues. Germline values: CDR1 GTSNPN, CDR2 SVGIG (reference sequence). CDR3 in DNA: TGTGCCTGGTCAGACAGATTGAACACTGAAGCTTTCTTT. Its translation: CAWSDRLNTEAFF.

This clone occurred once. The chain is built from TRBV29-1 and TRBJ1-2; 7 bases are shared with TRBD1. CDR3 length equals 12 residues. Germline loops: CDR1 SQVTM, CDR2 ANQGSEA. V gave up 7 bases and J gave up 5 bases; unmatched junction bases: 7. CDR3 loop: CSALNRGYGYTF. The CDR3 DNA reads TGCAGCGCTCTGAACAGGGGTTATGGCTACACCTTC.